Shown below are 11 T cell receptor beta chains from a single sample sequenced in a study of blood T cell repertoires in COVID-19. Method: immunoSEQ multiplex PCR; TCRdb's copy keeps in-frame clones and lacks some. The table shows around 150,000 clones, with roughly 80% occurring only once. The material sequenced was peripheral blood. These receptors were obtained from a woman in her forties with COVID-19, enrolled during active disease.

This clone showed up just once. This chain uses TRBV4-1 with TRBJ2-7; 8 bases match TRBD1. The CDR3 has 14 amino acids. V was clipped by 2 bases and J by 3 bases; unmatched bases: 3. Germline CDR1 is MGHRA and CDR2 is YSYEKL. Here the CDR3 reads CASSQPGQGYEQYF. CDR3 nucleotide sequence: TGCGCCAGCAGCCAACCCGGACAGGGCTACGAGCAGTACTTC.

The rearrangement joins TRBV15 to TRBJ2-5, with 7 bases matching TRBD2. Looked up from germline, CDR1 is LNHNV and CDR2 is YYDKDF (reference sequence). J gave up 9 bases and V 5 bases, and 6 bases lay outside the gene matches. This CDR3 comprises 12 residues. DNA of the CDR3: TGTGCCACCAGCTCGGGAAGCGGGGCCCAGTACTTC. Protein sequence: CATSSGSGAQYF. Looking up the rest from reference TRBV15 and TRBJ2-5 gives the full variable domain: DAMVIQNPRYQVTQFGKPVTLSCSQTLNHNVMYWYQQKSSQAPKLLFHYYDKDFNNEADTPDNFQSRRPNTSFCFLDIRSPGLGDTAMYLCATSSGSGAQYFGPGTRLLVL.

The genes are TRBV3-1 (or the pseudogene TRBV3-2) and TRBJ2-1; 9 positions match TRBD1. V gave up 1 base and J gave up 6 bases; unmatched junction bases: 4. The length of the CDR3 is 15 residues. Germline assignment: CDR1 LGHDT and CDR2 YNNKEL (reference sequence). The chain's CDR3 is CASSQGHRGPNEQFF. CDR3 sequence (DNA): TGTGCCAGCAGCCAAGGGCACAGGGGGCCCAATGAGCAGTTCTTC.

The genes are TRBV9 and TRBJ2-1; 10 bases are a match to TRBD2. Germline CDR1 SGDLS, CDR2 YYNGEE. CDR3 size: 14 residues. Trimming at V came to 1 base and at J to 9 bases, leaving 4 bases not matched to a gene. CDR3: CASSVLAGEGEQFF. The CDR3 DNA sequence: TGTGCCAGCAGCGTACTAGCGGGAGAAGGTGAGCAGTTCTTC.

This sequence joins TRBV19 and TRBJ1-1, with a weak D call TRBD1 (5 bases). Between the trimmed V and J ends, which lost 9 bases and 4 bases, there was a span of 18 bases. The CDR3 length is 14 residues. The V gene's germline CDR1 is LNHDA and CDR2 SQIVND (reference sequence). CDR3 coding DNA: TGTGCCAGCCACCGAACGGGGGGGATCACTGAAGCTTTCTTT. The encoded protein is CASHRTGGITEAFF.

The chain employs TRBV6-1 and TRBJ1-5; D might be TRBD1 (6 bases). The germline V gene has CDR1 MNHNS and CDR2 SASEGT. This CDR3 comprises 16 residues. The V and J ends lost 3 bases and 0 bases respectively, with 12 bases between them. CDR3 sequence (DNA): TGTGCCAGCAGTGACATGGGGACACATAGCAATCAGCCCCAGCATTTT. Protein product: CASSDMGTHSNQPQHF.

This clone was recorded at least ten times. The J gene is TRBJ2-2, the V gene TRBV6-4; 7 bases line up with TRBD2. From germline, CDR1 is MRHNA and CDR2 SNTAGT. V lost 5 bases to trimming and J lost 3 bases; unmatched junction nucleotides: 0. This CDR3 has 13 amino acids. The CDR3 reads CASSSGDTGELFF. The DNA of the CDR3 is TGTGCCAGCAGTAGCGGGGACACCGGGGAGCTGTTTTTT.

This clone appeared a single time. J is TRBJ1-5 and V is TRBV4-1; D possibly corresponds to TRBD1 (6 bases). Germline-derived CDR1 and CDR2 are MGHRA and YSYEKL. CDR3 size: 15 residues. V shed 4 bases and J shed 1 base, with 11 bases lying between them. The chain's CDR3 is CASSRTDSSNQPQHF. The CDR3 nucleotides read TGCGCCAGCAGCCGAACGGACAGCAGCAATCAGCCCCAGCATTTT.

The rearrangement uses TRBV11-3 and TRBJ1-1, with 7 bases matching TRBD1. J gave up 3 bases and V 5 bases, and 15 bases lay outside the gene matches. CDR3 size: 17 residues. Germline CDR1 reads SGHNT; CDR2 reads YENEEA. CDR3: CASSPRLPRGLYTEAFF. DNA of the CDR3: TGTGCCAGCAGCCCCAGGTTGCCTAGGGGGCTTTACACTGAAGCTTTCTTT.

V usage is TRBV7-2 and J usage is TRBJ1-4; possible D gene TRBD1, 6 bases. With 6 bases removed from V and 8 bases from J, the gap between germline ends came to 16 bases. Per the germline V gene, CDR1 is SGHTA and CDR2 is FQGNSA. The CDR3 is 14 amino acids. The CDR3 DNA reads TGTGCCAGCAGGTCAGGCGGGGGCGAGGAAAAACTGTTTTTT. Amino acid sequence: CASRSGGGEEKLFF.

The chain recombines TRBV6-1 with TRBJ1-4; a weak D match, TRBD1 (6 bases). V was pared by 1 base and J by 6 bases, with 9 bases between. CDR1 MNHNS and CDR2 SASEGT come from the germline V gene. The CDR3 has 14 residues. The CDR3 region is CASSEGTGYEKLFF. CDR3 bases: TGTGCCAGCAGTGAAGGAACAGGGTATGAAAAACTGTTTTTT.